This TCR beta chain appears in the sequencing data of a study of blood T cell repertoires in COVID-19. The wider study: Researchers got acute and convalescent COVID-19 samples from the United States, Italy and Spain. T cells, B-cell-depleted T cells, or PBMCs supplied cDNA or gDNA.

This clone was counted once. This CDR3 contains 15 residues. The V gene's germline CDR1 is SGHRS and CDR2 YFSETQ. V lost 4 bases and J 2 bases, leaving 12 bases between the germline ends. Assignment of participants to cohorts was predicated upon participant-reported clinical history. Assay used: immunoSEQ multiplex PCR; TCRdb lists only in-frame clones, some missing. Of fewer than 500,000 clones in the sample, around 90% were seen once. Sequencing was carried out using PBMCs or T cells enriched from blood (not recorded which). This rearrangement joins TRBV5-1 to TRBJ2-2; perhaps TRBD2 as D (5 bases). The receptor was derived from a woman between 18 and 29 years old who had recovered from COVID-19. The CDR3 loop is CASSPRGPNTGELFF. The CDR3 DNA is TGCGCCAGCAGCCCGAGAGGGCCTAACACCGGGGAGCTGTTTTTT.